The T cell receptor beta chain described here comes from a study of identical twins. TCRdb called the 5' RACE reads again in MiXCR, with one record for every CDR3 protein. The profile shows under 900,000 distinct CDR3 sequences, approximately 13% of them singletons. Whole-study findings and limits: Out-of-frame beta sequences exhibited a weaker degree of excess twin sharing. Its conclusions, products of cross-sectional statistical analysis, did not come from following the same donors.

Details on this clonotype: What it binds is not known.

CDR1 and CDR2 (germline): MNHNS, SASEGT. This CDR3 comprises 16 residues. Unmatched junction bases numbered 9, after V lost 5 bases and J lost 2 bases. These records were also assigned to another study, of yellow fever vaccine responses in identical twins.

This TCR was recovered from a woman aged 18-35 years in good health. The J gene is TRBJ2-7, the V gene TRBV6-1, with TRBD2 matching 10 bases. The sequencing input was PBMCs. This chain's CDR3 is CASSRTTSGLPYEQYF. The CDR3 nucleotides are TGTGCCAGCAGTAGAACGACTAGCGGGTTGCCCTACGAGCAGTACTTC.